Listed here are 8 T cell receptor beta chains from one sample, sequenced in a study of blood T cell repertoires in COVID-19 (dated by TCRdb to 2020 to 2022). Receptor libraries were prepared by the immunoSEQ multiplex PCR assay. TCRdb holds this immuneACCESS table with in-frame rearrangements only. Some clones are missing; in checked studies, unresolved V genes explain under half, and the rest has no known cause. The sample table shows under 120,000 clones, and around 84% are seen once. Of the sample, about 2% falls within the top ten clones. The sequencing sample was made of peripheral blood. The receptors were gathered from a human donor in a cohort sampled during active COVID-19.

The V gene is TRBV15, the J gene TRBJ2-1; 10 bases agree with TRBD2. Germline assignment: CDR1 LNHNV and CDR2 YYDKDF (reference sequence). The CDR3 runs to 20 residues. V was pared by 0 bases and J by 2 bases, with 13 bases of the junction left unmatched. This chain's CDR3 is CATSRDQLAGNLGTYNEQFF. CDR3 nucleotide sequence: TGTGCCACCAGCAGAGATCAACTAGCGGGGAACCTAGGGACCTACAATGAGCAGTTCTTC.

The V call is TRBV28, the J call TRBJ1-1; D is unclear. The V gene lost 5 bases and the J gene lost 1 base, with 11 bases spanning the gap. This CDR3 region has 14 residues. Germline CDR1 is MDHEN and CDR2 is SYDVKM. CDR3 amino acids: CASSPLRGNTEAFF. CDR3 sequence (DNA): TGTGCCAGCAGTCCTCTCCGCGGGAACACTGAAGCTTTCTTT. Filled out from reference TRBV28 and TRBJ1-1, the complete variable domain reads DVKVTQSSRYLVKRTGEKVFLECVQDMDHENMFWYRQDPGLGLRLIYFSYDVKMKEKGDIPEGYSVSREKKERFSLILESASTNQTSMYLCASSPLRGNTEAFFGQGTRLTVV.

The chain employs TRBV7-6 and TRBJ2-5; 15 nucleotides match TRBD2. The V gene end was trimmed by 4 bases and the J gene end by 2 bases; junction bases not matched to a gene: 8. Germline V gene lookup returns CDR1 SGHVS and CDR2 FNYEAQ. CDR3 length equals 18 residues. The CDR3 sequence: CASSSGLAGGGVQETQYF. The CDR3 DNA reads TGTGCCAGCAGCTCAGGACTAGCGGGAGGGGGGGTTCAAGAGACCCAGTACTTC.

The rearrangement uses TRBV11-2 and TRBJ2-7; D is ambiguous. The germline CDR1 and CDR2 sequences are SGHAT and FQNNGV. The V gene lost 6 bases and the J gene lost 6 bases, with 9 bases spanning the gap. The CDR3 is made up of 11 amino acids. The CDR3 DNA reads as TGTGCCAGCAGTCCGGGTGGCGAGCAGTACTTC. This encodes CASSPGGEQYF.

The rearrangement uses TRBV5-4 and TRBJ2-5; D possibly corresponds to TRBD1 (6 bases). Germline V gives CDR1 SGHNT, CDR2 YYREEE (reference sequence). V dropped 5 bases and J dropped 2 bases, with 10 bases sitting between them. There are 13 residues in the CDR3. This chain's CDR3 is CASRLDRQETQYF. For the CDR3, the DNA is TGTGCCAGCAGACTTGACAGGCAAGAGACCCAGTACTTC.

This chain links TRBV28 with TRBJ1-6; D might be TRBD1 (5 bases). CDR1 is MDHEN, CDR2 SYDVKM, per germline. The CDR3 loop spans 15 amino acids. The V end was cut by 6 bases, the J end by 8 bases, with 17 bases between. The DNA of the CDR3 is TGTGCCAGCAGCGCCGGGACCGGGGGTTATTCACCCCTCCACTTT. Protein sequence: CASSAGTGGYSPLHF. The whole variable domain, filled in from reference TRBV28 and TRBJ1-6, reads DVKVTQSSRYLVKRTGEKVFLECVQDMDHENMFWYRQDPGLGLRLIYFSYDVKMKEKGDIPEGYSVSREKKERFSLILESASTNQTSMYLCASSAGTGGYSPLHFGNGTRLTVT.

This chain connects TRBV19 to TRBJ2-5, with TRBD2 matching over 10 bases. The germline CDR1 and CDR2 sequences are LNHDA and SQIVND (reference sequence). The CDR3 totals 15 residues. V dropped 5 bases and J dropped 5; count of bases not matched to a gene: 8. The CDR3 DNA reads as TGTGCCAGTAGTCCGATAGCGGGAGGACTGGAGACCCAGTACTTC. Its translation is CASSPIAGGLETQYF.

V gene TRBV27 combines with J gene TRBJ2-4; D ambiguous. V was clipped by 6 bases and J by 3 bases, with 3 bases between them. This CDR3 is built from 11 residues. In germline, CDR1 is MNHEY, CDR2 SMNVEV (reference sequence). For the CDR3, the DNA is TGTGCCAGCAGCTACAAAAACATTCAGTACTTC. Its protein product is CASSYKNIQYF.